These 21 T cell receptor beta chains originate from one sample sequenced in a study of tumor and adjacent non-tumor tissue in lung cancer. The template was RNA from unsorted bulk tissue. The library came from three nested PCR rounds adapted from ARM-PCR protocols. Each CDR3 protein gets one entry after TCRdb re-called the multiplex PCR reads with MiXCR. This table has 120,000 or so distinct CDR3 sequences, 66% appearing once. Material for sequencing was lung tumor tissue. The receptors here all came from a young man with non-small cell lung cancer.

This clonotype has just a few counts. A much more abundant neighbour one base away suggests this may be a read error. Since no conserved phenylalanine or tryptophan closes the CDR3, a read error is the likely cause. This chain connects TRBV12-3 or TRBV12-4 to TRBJ1-1; tentative D call: TRBD1 (5 bases). The CDR3 contains 14 residues. V was cut by 4 bases and J by 0 bases, with 9 bases left in between. The DNA for the CDR3 is TGTGCCAGCAGTTGGGGACGGGTGAACACTGAAGCTTTCTAT. Its protein is CASSWGRVNTEAFY.

This clonotype was observed a single time. An end of the junction does not agree with germline; a read error may underlie this. The chain links TRBV6-2 or TRBV6-3 to TRBJ1-2; no reliable D call. CDR1 and CDR2 from the germline V gene are MNHEY and SVGEGT. This CDR3 is built from 14 residues. DNA for the CDR3: TGTGCCAGCAGTTACAGAATGGGAGGGTATGGTTACACCTTC. Protein product: CASSYRMGGYGYTF.

In DNA, the CDR3 is TGTGCCAGTAGCGTTGGCCCCGACTATGGCTACACCTTC. Residues: CASSVGPDYGYTF. This rearrangement joins TRBV11-2 to TRBJ1-2, with no clear D. Per germline, CDR1 SGHAT and CDR2 FQNNGV. CDR3 size: 13 residues. V lost 9 bases and J lost 3, with 14 bases in between.

To note about this clonotype: Compared with germline, one end of the junction differs, possibly owing to a read error. The chain is built from TRBV5-1 and TRBJ2-7; the D is unclear. The CDR3 spans 14 residues. Germline assignment: CDR1 SGHRS and CDR2 YFSETQ. The CDR3 loop is CASNLEFSSSEQYF. The CDR3 nucleotides are TGCGCCAGCAACTTGGAGTTCTCCTCCTCCGAGCAGTACTTC.

A single count supports this clonotype. Given a much more abundant clone one base away, this may be a read error. This chain's CDR3 is CASSLRVRGLIETQYF. The DNA of the CDR3 is TGTGCCAGCAGCTTGAGGGTCAGGGGGCTTATAGAGACCCAGTACTTC. The chain links TRBV5-5 to TRBJ2-5; 8 bases are a match to TRBD1. The CDR3 contains 16 residues. CDR1 is SGHKS, CDR2 YYEKEE, per germline (reference sequence). Trimming removed 1 base from V and 4 bases from J; junction bases left unmatched: 9.

On this clonotype: At one of its ends the junction is not consistent with the germline gene, which may arise from a read error. The chain employs TRBV10-3 and TRBJ2-7, with D possibly TRBD1 on 5 matching bases. CDR3 size: 12 residues. The germline gives CDR1 ENHRY, CDR2 SYGVKD. The CDR3 nucleotides read TGTGCCATCGGGGCTCCGGGCTACGAGCAGCACTTC. This codes for CAIGAPGYEQHF.

As to this clonotype: The junction does not match germline at one end; this may be a read error. The chain employs TRBV12-3 or TRBV12-4 and TRBJ1-1; D is unclear. The CDR3 contains 15 residues. In DNA form, the CDR3 reads TGTGTCAGCAGCCTTAGACGGGGTGGAAACACTGAAGCTTTCTTT. As protein: CVSSLRRGGNTEAFF.

In this sample, this clonotype turned up a few times. A read error may be the cause here, since a much bigger clone is one base away. The chain carries TRBV20-1 and TRBJ1-1; the D gene is possibly TRBD1 (6 bases). The CDR3 has 13 residues. Per the germline V gene, CDR1 is DFQATT and CDR2 is SNEGSKA (reference sequence). The CDR3 loop is CSAAGGMNSEAFF. In nucleotides, the CDR3 is TGCAGTGCTGCGGGGGGCATGAACAGTGAAGCTTTCTTT.

A few counts support this clonotype. A much bigger clone sits one base away, suggesting this may be a read error. V usage is TRBV11-2 and J usage is TRBJ1-5; a possible D gene is TRBD1 (6 bases). CDR3 size: 13 residues. The germline V gene has CDR1 SGHAT and CDR2 FQNNGV. For the CDR3, the DNA is TGTACCAGCAGCACAGGGATGAATCAGCCCCAGCATTTT. Translated, it gives CTSSTGMNQPQHF.

On this clonotype itself: A much larger clone differs from this one at a single base, so this may be a read error. The rearrangement links TRBV29-1 to TRBJ1-6; D ambiguous. The V gene's germline CDR1 is SQVTM and CDR2 ANQGSEA. V was cut by 6 bases and J by 7 bases, with 13 bases left in between. CDR3 size: 13 residues. CDR3 nucleotides: TGCAGCGTCGGATCAGCGAGAAATTCACCCCTCCACTTT. It is translated as CSVGSARNSPLHF.

This clonotype has only a few counts. This rearrangement joins TRBV20-1 to TRBJ2-7; 8 nucleotides agree with TRBD2. Germline V lookup: CDR1 DFQATT, CDR2 SNEGSKA (reference sequence). The trim removed 0 bases at V and 3 bases at J, leaving 1 base unmatched. This CDR3 is built from 13 residues. CDR3 amino acids: CSARETSDYEQYF. Written as DNA, the CDR3 is TGCAGTGCTAGAGAGACTAGCGACTACGAGCAGTACTTC.

To note about this clonotype: At one end, the junction sequence differs from germline, possibly due to a read error. The gene calls are TRBV20-1 and TRBJ1-2; 7 bases are a match to TRBD1. CDR3 size: 17 residues. From germline, CDR1 is DFQATT and CDR2 SNEGSKA (reference sequence). The CDR3 DNA sequence: TGCAATGCTAGGGTCGTGTCTGGACAGGAAGCTAACTATGGCTACACCTTC. Its translation: CNARVVSGQEANYGYTF.

Concerning this clonotype: Possible read error: a much larger clone is one base away. This sequence joins TRBV6-5 and TRBJ2-3; TRBD1 is a possible D gene (6 bases). This CDR3 comprises 20 residues. Looked up from germline, CDR1 is MNHEY and CDR2 is SVGAGI. The CDR3 protein is CANSYSGLFSGAPGTDTQYF. DNA for the CDR3: TGTGCCAACAGTTACTCAGGATTATTCTCAGGGGCGCCGGGCACAGATACGCAGTATTTT.

V and J are TRBV12-3 or TRBV12-4 and TRBJ1-5, with D perhaps matching TRBD1 (6 bases). Trimming took 5 bases from V and 5 from J, leaving 16 bases between them. CDR3 size: 15 residues. The CDR3 DNA is TGTGCCAGCAGTCCCGGGGACACCTCCGATCAGCCCCAGCATTTT. Amino acid sequence: CASSPGDTSDQPQHF.

Points on this clonotype: The missing conserved phenylalanine or tryptophan at the end of this CDR3 makes a read error likely. V usage is TRBV29-1 and J usage is TRBJ2-7; 8 bases are a match to TRBD1. Trimming took 7 bases from V and 3 from J; bases not matched to a gene: 11. CDR3 length equals 14 residues. Germline assignment: CDR1 SQVTM and CDR2 ANQGSEA. DNA of the CDR3: TGCAGCGCTCATGAAGGGACAGGATACTACGAGCAGTACCTA. Its protein is CSAHEGTGYYEQYL.

Concerning this clonotype: A single base separates this from a much larger clone, so it may be a read error. V usage is TRBV5-1 and J usage is TRBJ2-1; D is possibly TRBD2 (6 bases). The CDR3 is 16 amino acids. Germline lookup yields CDR1 SGHRS and CDR2 YFSETQ. CDR3 bases: TGCGCCAGCAGCCCCACACTAGCAGTTACCTACAATGAGCAGTTATTC. This encodes CASSPTLAVTYNEQLF.

With regard to this clonotype: The junction departs from the called germline gene at one end, perhaps through a read error. This rearrangement joins TRBV4-2 to TRBJ2-7; the match to TRBD1 covers 7 bases. CDR1 LGHNA and CDR2 YNFKEQ come from the germline V gene. This CDR3 is 14 amino acids long. CDR3 in DNA: TGCGCCAGCAGCCGACTTGGACAGGCCCACGAGCAGTACTTC. This codes for CASSRLGQAHEQYF.

This clonotype was observed many times. The genes are TRBV29-1 and TRBJ1-1; D gene unclear. CDR1 and CDR2 from the germline V gene are SQVTM and ANQGSEA. This CDR3 is built from 12 residues. Trimming left V 4 bases short and J 4 bases short, with 10 bases between. CDR3 in amino acids: CSVGPYGTEAFF. The DNA for the CDR3 is TGCAGCGTTGGACCCTATGGCACTGAAGCTTTCTTT.

By frequency in the sample, this clonotype is medium-sized. The chain couples TRBV4-1 to TRBJ1-1; D call uncertain. The V and J ends lost 0 bases and 8 bases respectively, with 10 bases between them. There are 13 residues in the CDR3. Looked up from germline, CDR1 is MGHRA and CDR2 is YSYEKL. For the CDR3, the DNA is TGCGCCAGCAGCCAAGATGGGCACAACGAAGCTTTCTTT. Translated: CASSQDGHNEAFF.

This clonotype has just a few counts. This chain links TRBV6-2 or TRBV6-3 with TRBJ2-1; D may be TRBD1 (5 bases). The CDR3 is 11 amino acids. Germline CDR1 is MNHEY and CDR2 is SVGEGT. Trimming shortened V by 2 bases and J by 10 bases, and 6 bases separated the two germline ends. The CDR3 region has the DNA TGTGCCAGCAGTTACGGGGCAGAGCAGTTCTTC. Protein sequence: CASSYGAEQFF.

A note on this clonotype: This may come from a read error, since a much larger clone is one base off. The V and J genes are TRBV7-8 and TRBJ2-3; D not resolved. This CDR3 contains 15 residues. Trimming removed 4 bases at V and 2 bases at J, with 13 bases between. CDR1 is SGHVS and CDR2 is FQNEAQ in the germline V gene. CDR3 protein: CASSSRDWPTDTQYF. The DNA for the CDR3 is TGTGCCAGCAGCTCAAGGGATTGGCCCACAGATACGCAGTATTTT.